This paragraph covers one T cell receptor (beta chain) sequence. The germline V gene has CDR1 LNHDA and CDR2 SQIVND (reference sequence). The CDR3 runs 15 residues. Trimming removed 7 bases from V and 7 bases from J; junction bases left unmatched: 10. The data were obtained in a study of blood T cell repertoires in COVID-19. Study summary: T cells, B-cell-depleted T cells, or PBMCs provided the cDNA or gDNA that served as material.

Those who participated ranged in age from roughly 18 to 90 years and resided in about two dozen US areas. Allocation to cohorts depended on clinical history reported by the participants. Here immunoSEQ multiplex PCR was the method, and the copy in TCRdb shows in-frame clones only, minus some. Of around 170,000 clones listed, 70% to 80% are singletons. This chain connects TRBV19 to TRBJ2-2; 9 positions agree with TRBD1. The clonotype was recovered from a man aged 55-75 years who had been exposed to COVID-19. Source material: PBMCs or T cells enriched from blood (not recorded which). The CDR3 coding sequence is TGTGCCAGTATCGTACAGGGGGCTAGAGGCGGGGAGCTGTTTTTT. Protein sequence: CASIVQGARGGELFF.